These 2 T cell receptor beta chains came from one sample sequenced in a study of blood T cell repertoires in COVID-19. The protocol was immunoSEQ multiplex PCR, while the TCRdb copy is restricted to in-frame clones and leaves out a portion. In the table there are about 110,000 clones, roughly 91% of which are singletons. The specimen was peripheral blood. These receptors were obtained from a woman in her forties or fifties with acute or convalescent COVID-19.

V gene TRBV19 combines with J gene TRBJ2-7, with 8 bases aligning to TRBD1. Germline V gene lookup returns CDR1 LNHDA and CDR2 SQIVND (reference sequence). The CDR3 is made up of 14 amino acids. V shed 4 bases and J 7 bases; nucleotides not matched to a gene: 9. The CDR3 DNA follows: TGTGCCAGTAGTACCCAGACAGGGGCTGGGGAGCAGTACTTC. This encodes CASSTQTGAGEQYF.

CDR3 in amino acids: CSASRGRDTEAFF. CDR3 coding DNA: TGCAGTGCTAGTAGGGGGCGCGACACTGAAGCTTTCTTT. This chain connects TRBV20-1 to TRBJ1-1; the match to TRBD1 covers 7 bases. CDR1 DFQATT and CDR2 SNEGSKA come from the germline V gene (reference sequence). V shed 3 bases, J shed 3 bases, and the junction held 4 bases outside the gene matches. The CDR3 covers 13 residues.